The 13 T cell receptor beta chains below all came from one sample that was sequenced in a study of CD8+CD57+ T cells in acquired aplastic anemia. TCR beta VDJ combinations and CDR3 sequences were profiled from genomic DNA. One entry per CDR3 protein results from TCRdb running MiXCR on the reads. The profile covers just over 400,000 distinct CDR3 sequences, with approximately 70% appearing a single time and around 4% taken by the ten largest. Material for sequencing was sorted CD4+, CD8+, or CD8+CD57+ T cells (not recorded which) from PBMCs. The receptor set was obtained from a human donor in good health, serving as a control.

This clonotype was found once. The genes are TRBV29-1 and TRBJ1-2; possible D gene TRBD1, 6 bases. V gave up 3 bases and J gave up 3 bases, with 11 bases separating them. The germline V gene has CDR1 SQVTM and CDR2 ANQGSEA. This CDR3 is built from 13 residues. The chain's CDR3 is CSVESGDHYGYTF. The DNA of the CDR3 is TGCAGCGTTGAGTCAGGGGACCACTATGGCTACACCTTC.

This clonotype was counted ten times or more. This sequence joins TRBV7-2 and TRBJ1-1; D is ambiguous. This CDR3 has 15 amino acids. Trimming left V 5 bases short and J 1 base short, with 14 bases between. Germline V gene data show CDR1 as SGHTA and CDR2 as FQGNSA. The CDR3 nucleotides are TGTGCCAGCAGCGCTACGCGGGGTTGGAACACTGAAGCTTTCTTT. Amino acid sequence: CASSATRGWNTEAFF.

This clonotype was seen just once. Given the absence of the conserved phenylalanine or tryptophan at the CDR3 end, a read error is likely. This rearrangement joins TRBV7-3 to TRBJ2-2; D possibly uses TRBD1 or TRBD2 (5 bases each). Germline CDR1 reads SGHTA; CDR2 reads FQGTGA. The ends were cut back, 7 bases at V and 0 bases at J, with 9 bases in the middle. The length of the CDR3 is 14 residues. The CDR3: CASMGTANTGELFL. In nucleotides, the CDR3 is TGTGCCAGCATGGGGACCGCGAACACCGGGGAGCTGTTTTTG.

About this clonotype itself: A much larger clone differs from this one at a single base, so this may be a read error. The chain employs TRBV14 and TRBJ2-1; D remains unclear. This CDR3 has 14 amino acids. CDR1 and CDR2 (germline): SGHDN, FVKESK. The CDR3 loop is CASSPGTSRNGQFF. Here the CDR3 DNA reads TGTGCCAGCAGCCCCGGAACGAGCCGCAATGGGCAGTTCTTC.

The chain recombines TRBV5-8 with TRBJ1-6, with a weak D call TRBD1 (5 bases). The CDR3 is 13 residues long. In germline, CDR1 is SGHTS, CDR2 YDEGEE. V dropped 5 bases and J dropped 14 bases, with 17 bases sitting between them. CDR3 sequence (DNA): TGTGCCAGCAGTTCGGGAAAGGGGAAAACCCTCCACTTT. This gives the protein CASSSGKGKTLHF.

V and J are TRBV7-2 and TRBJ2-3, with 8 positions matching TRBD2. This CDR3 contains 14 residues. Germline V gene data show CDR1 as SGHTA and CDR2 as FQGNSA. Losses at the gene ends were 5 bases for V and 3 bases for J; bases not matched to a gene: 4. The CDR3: CASSGSSGTDTQYF. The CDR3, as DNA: TGTGCCAGCAGCGGGTCTAGCGGGACAGATACGCAGTATTTT. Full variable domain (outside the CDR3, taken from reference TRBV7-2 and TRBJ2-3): GAGVSQSPSNKVTEKGKDVELRCDPISGHTALYWYRQSLGQGLEFLIYFQGNSAPDKSGLPSDRFSAERTGGSVSTLTIQRTQQEDSAVYLCASSGSSGTDTQYFGPGTRLTVL.

CDR3: CASTPRTGEEKLFF. The CDR3 coding sequence is TGTGCCAGCACTCCCCGGACAGGGGAGGAAAAACTGTTTTTT. The chain has TRBV6-6 and TRBJ1-4, with 9 bases that match TRBD1. The V gene's germline CDR1 is MNHNY and CDR2 SVGAGI (reference sequence). The CDR3 sequence is 14 residues long. V lost 7 bases and J lost 8; bases outside the gene matches: 8.

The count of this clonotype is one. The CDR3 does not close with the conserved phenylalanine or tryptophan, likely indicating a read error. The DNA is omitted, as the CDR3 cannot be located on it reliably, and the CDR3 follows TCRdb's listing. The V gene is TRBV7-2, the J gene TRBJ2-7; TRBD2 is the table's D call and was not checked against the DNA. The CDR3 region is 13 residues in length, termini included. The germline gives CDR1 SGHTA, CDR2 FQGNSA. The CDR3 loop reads CASSPRTSGGVTT.

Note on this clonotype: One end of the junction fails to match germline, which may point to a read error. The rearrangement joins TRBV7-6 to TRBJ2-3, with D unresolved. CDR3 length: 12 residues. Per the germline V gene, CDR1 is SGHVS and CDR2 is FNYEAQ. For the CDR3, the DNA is TGTGCCAGCAGCTTTGGAAACCAAGAGACCCAGTTT. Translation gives CASSFGNQETQF.

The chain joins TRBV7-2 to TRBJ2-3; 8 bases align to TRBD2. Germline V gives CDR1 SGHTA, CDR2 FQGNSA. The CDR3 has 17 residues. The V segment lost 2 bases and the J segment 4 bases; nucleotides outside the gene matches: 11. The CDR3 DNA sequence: TGTGCCAGCAGCTTATTTCCGGGACTAGGGTCTGCAGATACGCAGTATTTT. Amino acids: CASSLFPGLGSADTQYF.

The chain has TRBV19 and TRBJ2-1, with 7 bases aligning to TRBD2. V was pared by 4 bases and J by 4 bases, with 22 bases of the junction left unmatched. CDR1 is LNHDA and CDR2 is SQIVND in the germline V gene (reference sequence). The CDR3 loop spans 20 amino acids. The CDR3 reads CASSTSPGPSMWGGYNEQFF. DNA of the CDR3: TGTGCCAGTAGTACCAGTCCCGGACCATCAATGTGGGGGGGTTACAATGAGCAGTTCTTC.

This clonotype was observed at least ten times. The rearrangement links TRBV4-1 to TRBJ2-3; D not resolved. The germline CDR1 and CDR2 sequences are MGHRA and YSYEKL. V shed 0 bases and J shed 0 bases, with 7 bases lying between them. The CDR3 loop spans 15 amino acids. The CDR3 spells CASSQEVASTDTQYF. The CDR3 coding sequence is TGCGCCAGCAGCCAAGAGGTGGCTAGCACAGATACGCAGTATTTT.

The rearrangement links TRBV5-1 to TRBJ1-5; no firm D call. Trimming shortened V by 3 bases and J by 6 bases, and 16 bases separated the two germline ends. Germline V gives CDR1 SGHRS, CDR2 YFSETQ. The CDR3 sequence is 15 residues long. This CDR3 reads CASSWRHRWLQPQHF. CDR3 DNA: TGCGCCAGCAGCTGGCGGCATCGATGGCTTCAGCCCCAGCATTTT.